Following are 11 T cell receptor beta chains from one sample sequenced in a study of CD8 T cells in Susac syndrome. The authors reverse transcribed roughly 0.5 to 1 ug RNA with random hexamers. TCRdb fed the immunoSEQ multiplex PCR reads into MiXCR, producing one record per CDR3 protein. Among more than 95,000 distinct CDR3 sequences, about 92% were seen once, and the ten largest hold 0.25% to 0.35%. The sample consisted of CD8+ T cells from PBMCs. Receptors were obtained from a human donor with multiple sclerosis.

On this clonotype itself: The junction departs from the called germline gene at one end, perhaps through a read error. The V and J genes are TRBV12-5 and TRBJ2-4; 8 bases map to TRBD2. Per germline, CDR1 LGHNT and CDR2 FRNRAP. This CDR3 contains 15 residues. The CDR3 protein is CASGPSGLAKNIQCF. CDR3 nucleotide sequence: TGTGCTAGTGGTCCTAGCGGACTAGCCAAAAACATTCAGTGCTTC.

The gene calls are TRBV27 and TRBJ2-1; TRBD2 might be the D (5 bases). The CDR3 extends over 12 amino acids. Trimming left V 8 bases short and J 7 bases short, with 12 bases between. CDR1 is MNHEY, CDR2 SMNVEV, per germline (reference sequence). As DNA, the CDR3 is TGTGCCAGCTCCGCGGGCAGGAATGAGCAGTTCTTC. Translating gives CASSAGRNEQFF.

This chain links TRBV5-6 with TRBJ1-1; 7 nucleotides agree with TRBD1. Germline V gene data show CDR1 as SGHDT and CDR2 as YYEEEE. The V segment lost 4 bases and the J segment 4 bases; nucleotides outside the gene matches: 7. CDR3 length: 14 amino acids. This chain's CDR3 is CASSPDRVSTEAFF. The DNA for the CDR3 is TGTGCCAGCAGCCCCGACAGGGTGAGCACTGAAGCTTTCTTT.

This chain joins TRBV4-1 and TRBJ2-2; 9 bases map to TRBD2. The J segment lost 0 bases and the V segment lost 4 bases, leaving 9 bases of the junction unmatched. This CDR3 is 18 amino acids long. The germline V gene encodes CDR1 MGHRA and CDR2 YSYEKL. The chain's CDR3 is CASSPLSSGGPNTGELFF. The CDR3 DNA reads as TGCGCCAGCAGCCCTTTGAGTAGCGGGGGCCCGAACACCGGGGAGCTGTTTTTT.

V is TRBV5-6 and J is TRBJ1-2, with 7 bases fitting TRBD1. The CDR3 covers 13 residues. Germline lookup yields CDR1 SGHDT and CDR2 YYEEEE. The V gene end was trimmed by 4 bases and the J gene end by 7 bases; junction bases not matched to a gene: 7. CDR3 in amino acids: CASSRDRVGGYTF. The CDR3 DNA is TGTGCCAGCAGCCGCGACAGGGTGGGTGGCTACACCTTC. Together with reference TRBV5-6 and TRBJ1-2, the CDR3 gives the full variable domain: DAGVTQSPTHLIKTRGQQVTLRCSPKSGHDTVSWYQQALGQGPQFIFQYYEEEERQRGNFPDRFSGHQFPNYSSELNVNALLLGDSALYLCASSRDRVGGYTFGSGTRLTVV.

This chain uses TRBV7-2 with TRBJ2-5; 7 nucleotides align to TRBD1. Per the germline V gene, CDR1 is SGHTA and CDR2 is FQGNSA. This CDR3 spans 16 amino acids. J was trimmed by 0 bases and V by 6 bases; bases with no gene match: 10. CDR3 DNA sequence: TGTGCCAGCAGAGTTTGGGACAGCAAATACCAAGAGACCCAGTACTTC. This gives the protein CASRVWDSKYQETQYF. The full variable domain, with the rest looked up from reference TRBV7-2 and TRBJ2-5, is GAGVSQSPSNKVTEKGKDVELRCDPISGHTALYWYRQSLGQGLEFLIYFQGNSAPDKSGLPSDRFSAERTGGSVSTLTIQRTQQEDSAVYLCASRVWDSKYQETQYFGPGTRLLVL.

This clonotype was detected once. The CDR3 sequence: CASSRRGSYNEQFF. As DNA, the CDR3 is TGCGCCAGCAGCCGGCGCGGCTCCTACAATGAGCAGTTCTTC. The chain is built from TRBV4-1 and TRBJ2-1; D not resolved. Germline CDR1 MGHRA, CDR2 YSYEKL. Deletions cut 4 bases from V and 0 bases from J, with 7 bases between. This CDR3 is 14 amino acids long.

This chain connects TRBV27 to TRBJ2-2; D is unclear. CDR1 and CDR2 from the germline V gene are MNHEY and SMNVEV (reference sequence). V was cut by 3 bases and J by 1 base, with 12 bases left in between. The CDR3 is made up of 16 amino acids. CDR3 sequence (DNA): TGTGCCAGCAGTTTGGCCCGGACGGGGAACACCGGGGAGCTGTTTTTT. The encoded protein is CASSLARTGNTGELFF.

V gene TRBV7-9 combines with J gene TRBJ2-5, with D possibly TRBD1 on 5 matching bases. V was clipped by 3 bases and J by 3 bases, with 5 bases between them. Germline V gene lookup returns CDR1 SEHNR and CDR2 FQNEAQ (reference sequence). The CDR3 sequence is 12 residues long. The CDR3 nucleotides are TGTGCCAGCAGCTTCAGGGAAGAGACCCAGTACTTC. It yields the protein CASSFREETQYF. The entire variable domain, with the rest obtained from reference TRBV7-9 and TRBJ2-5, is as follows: DTGVSQNPRHKITKRGQNVTFRCDPISEHNRLYWYRQTLGQGPEFLTYFQNEAQLEKSRLLSDRFSAERPKGSFSTLEIQRTEQGDSAMYLCASSFREETQYFGPGTRLLVL.

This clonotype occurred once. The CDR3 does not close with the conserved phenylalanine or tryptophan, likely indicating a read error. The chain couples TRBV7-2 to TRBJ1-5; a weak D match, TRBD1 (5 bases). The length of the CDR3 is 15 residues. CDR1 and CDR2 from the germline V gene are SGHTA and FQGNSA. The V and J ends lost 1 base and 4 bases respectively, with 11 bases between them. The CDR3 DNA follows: TGTGCCAGCAGCTTAGGATGGGGGGGAAATCAGCCCCAGCATCTT. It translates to CASSLGWGGNQPQHL.

CDR3 nucleotides: TGTGCCAGCAGCTCAGGACGCTACGAGCAGTACTTC. Translation gives CASSSGRYEQYF. J is TRBJ2-7 and V is TRBV13; the D is unclear. There are 12 residues in the CDR3. Trimming removed 4 bases from V and 3 bases from J, with 7 bases in between. The germline V gene has CDR1 PRHDT and CDR2 FYEKMQ (reference sequence).